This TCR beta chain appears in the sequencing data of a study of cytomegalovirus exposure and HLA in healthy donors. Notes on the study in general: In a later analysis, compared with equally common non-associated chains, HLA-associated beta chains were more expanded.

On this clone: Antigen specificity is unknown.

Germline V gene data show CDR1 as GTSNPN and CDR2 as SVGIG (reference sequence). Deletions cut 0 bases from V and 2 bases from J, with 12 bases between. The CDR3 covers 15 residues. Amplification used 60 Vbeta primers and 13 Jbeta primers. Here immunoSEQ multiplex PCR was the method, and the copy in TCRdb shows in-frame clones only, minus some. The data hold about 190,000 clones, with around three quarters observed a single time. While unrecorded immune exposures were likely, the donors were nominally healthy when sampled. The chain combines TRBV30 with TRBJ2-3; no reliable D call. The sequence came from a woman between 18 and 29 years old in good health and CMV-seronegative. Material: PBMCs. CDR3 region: CAWSVERTITDTQYF. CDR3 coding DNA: TGTGCCTGGAGTGTCGAGCGAACTATCACAGATACGCAGTATTTT.